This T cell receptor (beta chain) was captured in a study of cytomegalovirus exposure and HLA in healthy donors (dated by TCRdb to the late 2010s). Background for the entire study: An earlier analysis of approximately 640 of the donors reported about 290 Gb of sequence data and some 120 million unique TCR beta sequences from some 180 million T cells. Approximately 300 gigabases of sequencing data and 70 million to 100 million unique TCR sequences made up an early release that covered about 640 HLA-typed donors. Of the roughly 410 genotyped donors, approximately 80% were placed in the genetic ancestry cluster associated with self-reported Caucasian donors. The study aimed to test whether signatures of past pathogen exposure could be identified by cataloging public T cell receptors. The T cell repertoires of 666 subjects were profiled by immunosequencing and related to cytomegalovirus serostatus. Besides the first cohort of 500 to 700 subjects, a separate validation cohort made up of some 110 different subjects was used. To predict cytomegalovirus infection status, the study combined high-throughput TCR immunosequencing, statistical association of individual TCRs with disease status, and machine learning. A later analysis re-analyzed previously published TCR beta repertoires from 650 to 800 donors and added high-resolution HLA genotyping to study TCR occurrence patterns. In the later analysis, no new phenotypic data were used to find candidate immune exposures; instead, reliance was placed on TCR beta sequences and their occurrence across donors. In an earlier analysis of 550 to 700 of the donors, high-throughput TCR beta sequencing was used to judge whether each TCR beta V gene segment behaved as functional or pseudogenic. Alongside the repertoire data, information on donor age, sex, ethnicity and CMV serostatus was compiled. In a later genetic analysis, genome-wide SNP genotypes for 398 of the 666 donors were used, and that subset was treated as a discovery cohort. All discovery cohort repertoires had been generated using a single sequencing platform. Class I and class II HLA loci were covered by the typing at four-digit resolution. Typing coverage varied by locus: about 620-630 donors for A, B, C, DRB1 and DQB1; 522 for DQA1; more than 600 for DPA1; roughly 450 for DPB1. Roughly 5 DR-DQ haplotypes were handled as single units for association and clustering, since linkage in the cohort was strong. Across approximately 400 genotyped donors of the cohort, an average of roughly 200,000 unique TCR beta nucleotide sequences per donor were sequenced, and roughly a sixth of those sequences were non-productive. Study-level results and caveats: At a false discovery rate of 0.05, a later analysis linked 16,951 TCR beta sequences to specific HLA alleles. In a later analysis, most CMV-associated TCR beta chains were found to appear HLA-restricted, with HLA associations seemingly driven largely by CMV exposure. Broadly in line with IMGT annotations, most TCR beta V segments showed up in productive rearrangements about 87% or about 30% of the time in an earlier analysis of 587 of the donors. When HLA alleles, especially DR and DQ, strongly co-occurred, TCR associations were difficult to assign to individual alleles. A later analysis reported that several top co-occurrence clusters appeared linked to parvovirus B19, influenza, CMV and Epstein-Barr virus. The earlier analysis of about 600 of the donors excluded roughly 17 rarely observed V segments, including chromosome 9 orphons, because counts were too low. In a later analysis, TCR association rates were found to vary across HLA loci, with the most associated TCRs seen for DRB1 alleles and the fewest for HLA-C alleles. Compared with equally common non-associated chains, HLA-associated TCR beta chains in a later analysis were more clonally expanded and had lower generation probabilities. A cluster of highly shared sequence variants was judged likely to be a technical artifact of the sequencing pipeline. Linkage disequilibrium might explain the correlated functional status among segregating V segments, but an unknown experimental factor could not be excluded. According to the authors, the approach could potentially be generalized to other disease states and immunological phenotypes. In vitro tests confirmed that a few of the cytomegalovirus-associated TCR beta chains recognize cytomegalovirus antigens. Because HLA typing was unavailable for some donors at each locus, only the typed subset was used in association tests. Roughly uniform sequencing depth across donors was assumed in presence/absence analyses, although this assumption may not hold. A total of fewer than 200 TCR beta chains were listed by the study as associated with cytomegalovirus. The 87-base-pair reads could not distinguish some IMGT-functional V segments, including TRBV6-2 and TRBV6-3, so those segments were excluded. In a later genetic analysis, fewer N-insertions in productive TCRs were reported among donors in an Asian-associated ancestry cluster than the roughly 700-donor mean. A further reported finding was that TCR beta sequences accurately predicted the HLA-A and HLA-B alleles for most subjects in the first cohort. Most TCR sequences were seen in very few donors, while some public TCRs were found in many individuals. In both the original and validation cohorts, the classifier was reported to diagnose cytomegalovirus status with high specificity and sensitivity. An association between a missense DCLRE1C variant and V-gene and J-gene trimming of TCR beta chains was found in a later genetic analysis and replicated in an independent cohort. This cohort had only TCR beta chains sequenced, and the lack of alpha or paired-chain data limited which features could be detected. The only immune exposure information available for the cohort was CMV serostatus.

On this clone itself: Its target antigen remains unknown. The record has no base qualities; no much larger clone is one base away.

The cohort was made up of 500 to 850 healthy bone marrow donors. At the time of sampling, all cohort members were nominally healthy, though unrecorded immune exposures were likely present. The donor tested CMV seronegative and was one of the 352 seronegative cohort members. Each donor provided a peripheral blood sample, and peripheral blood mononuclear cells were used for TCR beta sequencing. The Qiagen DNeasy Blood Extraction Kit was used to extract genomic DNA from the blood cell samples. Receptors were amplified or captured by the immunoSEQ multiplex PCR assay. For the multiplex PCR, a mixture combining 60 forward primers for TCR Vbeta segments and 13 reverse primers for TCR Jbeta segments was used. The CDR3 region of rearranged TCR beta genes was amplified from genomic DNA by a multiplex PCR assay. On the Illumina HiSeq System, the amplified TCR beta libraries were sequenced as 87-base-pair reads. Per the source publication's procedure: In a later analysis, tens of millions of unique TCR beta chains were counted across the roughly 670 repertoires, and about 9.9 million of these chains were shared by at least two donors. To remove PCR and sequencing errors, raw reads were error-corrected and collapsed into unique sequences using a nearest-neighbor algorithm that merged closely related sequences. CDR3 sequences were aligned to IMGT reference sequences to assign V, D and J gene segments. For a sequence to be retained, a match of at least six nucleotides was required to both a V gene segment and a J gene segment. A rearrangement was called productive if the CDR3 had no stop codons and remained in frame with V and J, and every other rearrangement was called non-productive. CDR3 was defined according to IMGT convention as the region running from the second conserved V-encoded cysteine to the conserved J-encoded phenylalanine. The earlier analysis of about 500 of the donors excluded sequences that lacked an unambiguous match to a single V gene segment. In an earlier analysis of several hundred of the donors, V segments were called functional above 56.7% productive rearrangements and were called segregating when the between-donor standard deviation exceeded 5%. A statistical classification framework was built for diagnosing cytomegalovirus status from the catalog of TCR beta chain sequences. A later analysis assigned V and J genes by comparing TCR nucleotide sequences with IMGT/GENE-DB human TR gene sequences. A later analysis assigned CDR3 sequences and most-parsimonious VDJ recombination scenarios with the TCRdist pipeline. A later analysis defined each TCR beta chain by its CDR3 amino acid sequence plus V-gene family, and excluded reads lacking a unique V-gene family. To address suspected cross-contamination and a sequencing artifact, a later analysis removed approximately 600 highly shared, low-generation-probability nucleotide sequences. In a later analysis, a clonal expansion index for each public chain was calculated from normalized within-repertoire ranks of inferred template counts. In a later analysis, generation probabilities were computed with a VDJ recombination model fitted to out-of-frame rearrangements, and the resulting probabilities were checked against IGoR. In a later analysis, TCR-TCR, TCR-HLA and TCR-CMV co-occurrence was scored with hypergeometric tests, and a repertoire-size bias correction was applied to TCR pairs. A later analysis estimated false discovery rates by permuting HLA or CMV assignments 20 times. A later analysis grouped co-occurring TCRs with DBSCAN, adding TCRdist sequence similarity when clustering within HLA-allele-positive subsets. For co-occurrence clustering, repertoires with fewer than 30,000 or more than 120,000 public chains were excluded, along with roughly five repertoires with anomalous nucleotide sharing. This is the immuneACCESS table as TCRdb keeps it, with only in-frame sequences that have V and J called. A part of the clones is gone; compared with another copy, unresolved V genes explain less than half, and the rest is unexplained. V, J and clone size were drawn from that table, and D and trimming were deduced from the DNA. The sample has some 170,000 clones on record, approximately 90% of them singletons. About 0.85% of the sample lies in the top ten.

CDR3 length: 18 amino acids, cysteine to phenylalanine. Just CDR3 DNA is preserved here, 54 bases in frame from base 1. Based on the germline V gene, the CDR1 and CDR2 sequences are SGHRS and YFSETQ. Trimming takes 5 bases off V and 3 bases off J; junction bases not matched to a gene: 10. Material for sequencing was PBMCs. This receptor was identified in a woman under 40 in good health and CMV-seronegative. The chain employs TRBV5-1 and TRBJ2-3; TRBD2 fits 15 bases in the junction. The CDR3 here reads CASRPGTSGGIRTDTQYF. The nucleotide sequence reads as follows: TGCGCCAGCAGACCCGGGACTAGCGGGGGGATACGTACAGATACGCAGTATTTT.